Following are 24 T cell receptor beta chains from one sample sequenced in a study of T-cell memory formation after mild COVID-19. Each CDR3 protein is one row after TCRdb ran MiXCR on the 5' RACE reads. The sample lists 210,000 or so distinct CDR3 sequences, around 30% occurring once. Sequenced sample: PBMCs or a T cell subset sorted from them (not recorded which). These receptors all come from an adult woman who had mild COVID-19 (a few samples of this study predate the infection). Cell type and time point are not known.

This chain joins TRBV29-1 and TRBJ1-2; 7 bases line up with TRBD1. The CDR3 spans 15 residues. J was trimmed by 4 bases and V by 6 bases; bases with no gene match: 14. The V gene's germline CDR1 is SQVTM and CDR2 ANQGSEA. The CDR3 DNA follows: TGCAGCGTGGACCAACAGGGGAGGGGAGGCTATGGCTACACCTTC. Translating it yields CSVDQQGRGGYGYTF.

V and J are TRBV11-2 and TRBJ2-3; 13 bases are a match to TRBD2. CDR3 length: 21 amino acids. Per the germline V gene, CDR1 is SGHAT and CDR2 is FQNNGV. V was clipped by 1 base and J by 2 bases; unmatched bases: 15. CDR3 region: CASSLGTEHLLAGGLTDTQYF. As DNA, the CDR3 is TGTGCCAGCAGCTTAGGAACTGAGCACCTACTAGCGGGAGGGCTCACAGATACGCAGTATTTT.

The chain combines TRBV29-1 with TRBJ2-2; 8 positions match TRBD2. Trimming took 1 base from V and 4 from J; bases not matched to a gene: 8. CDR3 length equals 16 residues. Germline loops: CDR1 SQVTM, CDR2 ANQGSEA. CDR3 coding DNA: TGCAGCGTTGAAGGGTGGAGCGGGGGCCCCACCGGGGAGCTGTTTTTT. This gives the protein CSVEGWSGGPTGELFF.

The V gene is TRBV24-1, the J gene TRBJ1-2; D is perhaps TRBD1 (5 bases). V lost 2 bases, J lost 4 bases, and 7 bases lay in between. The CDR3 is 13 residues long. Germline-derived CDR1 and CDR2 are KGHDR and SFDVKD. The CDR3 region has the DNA TGTGCCACCAGTGATTCCGACAGCTATGGCTACACCTTC. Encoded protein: CATSDSDSYGYTF.

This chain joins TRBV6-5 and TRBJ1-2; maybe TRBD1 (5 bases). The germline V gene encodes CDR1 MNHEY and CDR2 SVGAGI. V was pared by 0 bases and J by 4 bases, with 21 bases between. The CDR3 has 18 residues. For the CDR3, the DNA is TGTGCCAGCAGTTACTCGCGCTCCCAGGCAGGGTCGATCTATGGCTACACCTTC. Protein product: CASSYSRSQAGSIYGYTF.

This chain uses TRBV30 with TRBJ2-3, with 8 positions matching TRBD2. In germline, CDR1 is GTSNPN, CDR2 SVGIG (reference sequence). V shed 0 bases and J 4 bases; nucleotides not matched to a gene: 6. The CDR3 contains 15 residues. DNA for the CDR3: TGTGCCTGGAGTGTACGGGGGGGGTTGGCAGATACGCAGTATTTT. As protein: CAWSVRGGLADTQYF. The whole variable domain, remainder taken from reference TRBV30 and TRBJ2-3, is SQTIHQWPATLVQPVGSPLSLECTVEGTSNPNLYWYRQAAGRGLQLLFYSVGIGQISSEVPQNLSASRPQDRQFILSSKKLLLSDSGFYLCAWSVRGGLADTQYFGPGTRLTVL.

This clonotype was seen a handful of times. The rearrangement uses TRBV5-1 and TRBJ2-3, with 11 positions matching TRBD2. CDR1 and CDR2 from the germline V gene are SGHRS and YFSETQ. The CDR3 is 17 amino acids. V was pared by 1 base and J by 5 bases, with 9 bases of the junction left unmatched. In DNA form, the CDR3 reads TGCGCCAGCAGCTTGATCAGACTAGCGGGGAGGGAAGATACGCAGTATTTT. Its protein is CASSLIRLAGREDTQYF.

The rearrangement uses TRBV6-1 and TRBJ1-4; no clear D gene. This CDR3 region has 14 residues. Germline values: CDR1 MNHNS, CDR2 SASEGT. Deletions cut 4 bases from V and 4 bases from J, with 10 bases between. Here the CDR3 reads CASSGRSFNEKLFF. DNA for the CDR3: TGTGCCAGCAGTGGTCGTAGTTTTAATGAAAAACTGTTTTTT.

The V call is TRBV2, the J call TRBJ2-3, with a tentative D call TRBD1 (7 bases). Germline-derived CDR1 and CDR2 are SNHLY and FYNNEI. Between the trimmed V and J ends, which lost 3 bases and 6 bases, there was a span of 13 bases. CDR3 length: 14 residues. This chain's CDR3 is CASSDGRGDDTQYF. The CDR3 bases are TGTGCCAGCAGTGACGGCAGGGGGGATGATACGCAGTATTTT.

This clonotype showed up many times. The CDR3: CASSPRDRAYEQYF. The CDR3 nucleotides are TGTGCCAGCAGCCCTCGGGACAGGGCCTACGAGCAGTACTTC. This chain connects TRBV7-9 to TRBJ2-7; TRBD1 aligns across 9 bases. The CDR3 is 14 residues long. Germline assignment: CDR1 SEHNR and CDR2 FQNEAQ (reference sequence). V lost 5 bases to trimming and J lost 2 bases; unmatched junction nucleotides: 4.

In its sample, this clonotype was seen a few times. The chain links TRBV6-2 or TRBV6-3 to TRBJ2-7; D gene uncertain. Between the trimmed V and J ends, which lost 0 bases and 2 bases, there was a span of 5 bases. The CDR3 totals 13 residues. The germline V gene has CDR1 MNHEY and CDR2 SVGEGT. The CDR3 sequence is CASSYSGAYEQYF. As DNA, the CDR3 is TGTGCCAGCAGTTACTCTGGGGCCTACGAGCAGTACTTC.

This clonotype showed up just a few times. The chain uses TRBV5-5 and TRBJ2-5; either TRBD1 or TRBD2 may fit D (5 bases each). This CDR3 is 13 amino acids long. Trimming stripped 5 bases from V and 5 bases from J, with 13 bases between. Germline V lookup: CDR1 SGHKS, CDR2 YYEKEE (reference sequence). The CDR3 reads CASRPGTTETQYF. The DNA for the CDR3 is TGTGCCAGCAGACCCGGGACGACGGAGACCCAGTACTTC.

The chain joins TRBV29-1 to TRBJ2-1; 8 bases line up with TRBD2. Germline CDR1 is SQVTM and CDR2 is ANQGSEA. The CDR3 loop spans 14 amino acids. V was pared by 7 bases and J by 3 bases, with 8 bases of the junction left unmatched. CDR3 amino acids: CSASRTSSYNEQFF. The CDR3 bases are TGCAGCGCCTCTCGGACTAGCAGCTACAATGAGCAGTTCTTC.

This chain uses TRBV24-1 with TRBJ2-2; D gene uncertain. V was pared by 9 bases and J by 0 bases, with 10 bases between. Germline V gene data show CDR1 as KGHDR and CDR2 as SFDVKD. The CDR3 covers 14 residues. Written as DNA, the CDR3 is TGTGCCACCGGACCTCATCCGAACACCGGGGAGCTGTTTTTT. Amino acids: CATGPHPNTGELFF.

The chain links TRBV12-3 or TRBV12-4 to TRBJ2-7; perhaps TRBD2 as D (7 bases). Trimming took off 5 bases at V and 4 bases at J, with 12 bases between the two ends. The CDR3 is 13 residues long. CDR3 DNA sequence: TGTGCCAGCAGTAGCGGGACAACATACGAGCAGTACTTC. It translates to CASSSGTTYEQYF.

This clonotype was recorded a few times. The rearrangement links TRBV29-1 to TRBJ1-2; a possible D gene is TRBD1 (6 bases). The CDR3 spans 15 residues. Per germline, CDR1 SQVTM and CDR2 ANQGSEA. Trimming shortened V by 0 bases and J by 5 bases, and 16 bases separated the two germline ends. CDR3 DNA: TGCAGCGTTGAAGATGGTCACAGGGAAGGGTATGGCTACACCTTC. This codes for CSVEDGHREGYGYTF. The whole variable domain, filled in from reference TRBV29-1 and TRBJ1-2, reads SAVISQKPSRDICQRGTSLTIQCQVDSQVTMMFWYRQQPGQSLTLIATANQGSEATYESGFVIDKFPISRPNLTFSTLTVSNMSPEDSSIYLCSVEDGHREGYGYTFGSGTRLTVV.

CDR3 protein: CASRTSQGPYEQYF. CDR3 DNA: TGTGCCAGCAGAACATCACAGGGGCCCTACGAGCAGTACTTC. The chain links TRBV5-6 to TRBJ2-7, with TRBD1 identical over 7 bases. This CDR3 spans 14 amino acids. Per the germline V gene, CDR1 is SGHDT and CDR2 is YYEEEE. The ends lost 5 bases at V and 2 bases at J; junction bases unmatched: 7.

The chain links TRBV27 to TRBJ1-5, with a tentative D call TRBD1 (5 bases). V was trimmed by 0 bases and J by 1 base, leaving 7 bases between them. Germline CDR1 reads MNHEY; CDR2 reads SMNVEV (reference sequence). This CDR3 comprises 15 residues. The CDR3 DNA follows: TGTGCCAGCAGTTTATCGGGGCGGAGCAATCAGCCCCAGCATTTT. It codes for CASSLSGRSNQPQHF.

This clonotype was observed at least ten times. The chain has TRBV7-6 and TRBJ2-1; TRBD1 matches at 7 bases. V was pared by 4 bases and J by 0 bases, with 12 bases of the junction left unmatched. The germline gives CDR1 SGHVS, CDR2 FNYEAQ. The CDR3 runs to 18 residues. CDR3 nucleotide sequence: TGTGCCAGCAGCTCCACACCCGGGACAGCAAGCTCCTACAATGAGCAGTTCTTC. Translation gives CASSSTPGTASSYNEQFF.

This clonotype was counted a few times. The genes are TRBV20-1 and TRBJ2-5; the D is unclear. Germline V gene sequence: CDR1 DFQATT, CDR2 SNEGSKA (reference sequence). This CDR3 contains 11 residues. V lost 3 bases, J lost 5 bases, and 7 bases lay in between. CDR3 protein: CSARGWETQYF. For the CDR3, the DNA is TGCAGTGCTAGGGGTTGGGAGACCCAGTACTTC.

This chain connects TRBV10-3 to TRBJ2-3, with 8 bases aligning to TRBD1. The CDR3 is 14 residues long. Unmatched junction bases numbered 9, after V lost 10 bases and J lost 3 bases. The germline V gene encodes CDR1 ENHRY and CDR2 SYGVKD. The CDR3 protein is CATSQGGDTDTQYF. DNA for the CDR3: TGTGCCACCTCACAGGGGGGAGATACAGATACGCAGTATTTT.

The CDR3 bases are TGTGCCAGCAGTTTAACTAGCGGGGCGCCCGGGCTCTCCTACAATGAGCAGTTCTTC. Protein: CASSLTSGAPGLSYNEQFF. The chain carries TRBV27 and TRBJ2-1; 10 bases match TRBD2. V was pared by 2 bases and J by 0 bases, with 10 bases of the junction left unmatched. CDR1 MNHEY and CDR2 SMNVEV come from the germline V gene (reference sequence). The CDR3 loop spans 19 amino acids.

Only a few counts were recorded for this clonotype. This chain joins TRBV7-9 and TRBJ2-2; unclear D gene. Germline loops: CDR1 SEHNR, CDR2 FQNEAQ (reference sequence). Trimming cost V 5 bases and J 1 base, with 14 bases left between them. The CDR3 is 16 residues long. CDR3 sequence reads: CASSGRAGLNTGELFF. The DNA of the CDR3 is TGTGCCAGCAGCGGCCGGGCAGGTTTGAACACCGGGGAGCTGTTTTTT.

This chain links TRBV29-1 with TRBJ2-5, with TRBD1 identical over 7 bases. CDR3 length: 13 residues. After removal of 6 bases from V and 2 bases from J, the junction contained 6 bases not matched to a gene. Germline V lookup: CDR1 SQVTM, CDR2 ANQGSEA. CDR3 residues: CSVTGQLQETQYF. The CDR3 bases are TGCAGCGTGACGGGACAGTTACAAGAGACCCAGTACTTC.